A selection of T cell receptor beta chains follows, all from one sample in a study of T cell responses to AZD1222 COVID-19 vaccine. Generated by immunoSEQ multiplex PCR, the TCRdb table keeps only in-frame clones and is missing some. The table lists about 110,000 clones, 80% to 85% of them singletons. Sequenced material: peripheral blood, taken on day 0 of AZD1222 vaccination. These TCRs come from an adult in good health. Each CDR3 is given with its conserved first and last residue. Fields, in order: clone size, V gene, J gene, D gene, CDR3 DNA, CDR3 protein. A D gene is named only where the DNA matches it firmly. The size of a clone is reported for some rows only, either as once, few or many, or as a class for expanded clones.

NA	TRBV5-4	TRBJ2-3	NA	TGTGCCAGCAGCATGACAACCACAGATACGCAGTATTTT	CASSMTTTDTQYF
once	TRBV5-3	TRBJ1-5	NA	TGTGCCAGAAGCTTGGGACCGCCCGCTGCCCAGCATTTT	CARSLGPPAAQHF
NA	TRBV5-6	TRBJ2-7	NA	TGTGCCAGCAGCGGGGGGACTTTGAGCGAGCAGTACTTC	CASSGGTLSEQYF
many	TRBV28	TRBJ2-1	NA	TGTGCCAGCAGTGTGGGGCTCGCAGGGACTCTGGACAATGAGCAGTTCTTC	CASSVGLAGTLDNEQFF
NA	TRBV28	TRBJ1-1	NA	TGTGCCAGCAGTTCTGCAATAAACACTGAAGCTTTCTTT	CASSSAINTEAFF
NA	TRBV12-3/TRBV12-4	TRBJ2-7	NA	TGTGCCAGCAGTTTAGGACTTTCCTACGAGCAGTACTTC	CASSLGLSYEQYF
NA	TRBV6-5	TRBJ1-6	TRBD1	TGTGCCAGCAGCCCGGACAGGATAAATTCACCCCTCCACTTT	CASSPDRINSPLHF
NA	TRBV18	TRBJ2-5	NA	TGTGCCAGCTCACGACAGAATCTCGAGACCCAGTACTTC	CASSRQNLETQYF
NA	TRBV5-1	TRBJ2-5	NA	TGCGCCAGCACCTTCCTCGGGGGCGAGGGAGAGACCCAGTACTTC	CASTFLGGEGETQYF
NA	TRBV10-3	TRBJ2-7	TRBD2	TGTGCCATCAGTGGCAGGGAGCGGGGCGAGCAGTACTTC	CAISGRERGEQYF
NA	TRBV27	TRBJ1-5	NA	TGTGCCAGCAGTTTATTTTCAGGGCTTATTAACAATCAGCCCCAGCATTTT	CASSLFSGLINNQPQHF
NA	TRBV30	TRBJ1-5	NA	TGTGCCTGGAGCGCCGGACGTAATCAGCCCCAGCATTTT	CAWSAGRNQPQHF
NA	TRBV4-2	TRBJ2-2	NA	TGTGCCAGCAGCCAAGAGCCGACTACGAACACCGGGGAGCTGTTTTTT	CASSQEPTTNTGELFF
few	TRBV7-9	TRBJ1-1	NA	TGTGCCAGCAGCTTCGGGGGTGACACTGAAGCTTTCTTT	CASSFGGDTEAFF
NA	TRBV6-4	TRBJ1-5	NA	TGTGCCAGCACCGACACCAACGGGGGAAAGAATAGCAATCAGCCCCAGCATTTT	CASTDTNGGKNSNQPQHF
NA	TRBV7-9	TRBJ2-5	NA	TGTGCCAGCAGCATACAGGTGCCTCAAGAGACCCAGTACTTC	CASSIQVPQETQYF
NA	TRBV30	TRBJ1-6	NA	TGTGCCTGGAGTGTCTACCAAAATTCACCCCTCCACTTT	CAWSVYQNSPLHF
few	TRBV30	TRBJ1-2	NA	TGTGCCTGGAGTACCCGACAAGGTAACCCCACCTTC	CAWSTRQGNPTF
NA	TRBV24-1	TRBJ2-1	TRBD1	TGTGCCACCAGTGATTGGAAGACAGGGCGCCATGAGCAGTTCTTC	CATSDWKTGRHEQFF
NA	TRBV7-9	TRBJ1-2	TRBD1	TGTGCCAGCAGCTTTGGACAGGGGTATGGCTACACCTTC	CASSFGQGYGYTF
NA	TRBV28	TRBJ1-2	NA	TGTGCCAGCAGTTTCGTAGTGGGTTCTAACTATGGCTACACCTTC	CASSFVVGSNYGYTF
NA	TRBV4-1	TRBJ1-3	NA	TGCGCCAGCAGCCAGGACACAGGGACTTTTGGAAACACCATATATTTT	CASSQDTGTFGNTIYF
NA	TRBV2	TRBJ1-5	NA	TGTGCCAGCAGTCAACTACAGGGTGCCAATCAGCCCCAGCATTTT	CASSQLQGANQPQHF
NA	TRBV27	TRBJ1-1	NA	TGTGCCAGCAGTTCGGGCGTCCTGAACACTGAAGCTTTCTTT	CASSSGVLNTEAFF
NA	TRBV5-1	TRBJ1-2	TRBD1	TGCGCCAGCAGCCCTGCACCTCGGACAGGGGGACCATCCTTTAACTATGGCTACACCTTC	CASSPAPRTGGPSFNYGYTF
NA	TRBV5-1	TRBJ2-1	TRBD2	TGCGCCAGCAGCTTGGAGCGGGGGCATGCAAATGAGCAGTTCTTC	CASSLERGHANEQFF
NA	TRBV6-5	TRBJ1-1	NA	TGTGCCAGCAATATTCGTCCAGGCACTGAAGCTTTCTTT	CASNIRPGTEAFF
NA	TRBV4-1	TRBJ2-5	TRBD1	TGCGCCAGCAGCCAAGATTGGACAGGGCGCCTCCAAGAGACCCAGTACTTC	CASSQDWTGRLQETQYF
NA	TRBV10-1	TRBJ2-5	NA	TGCGCCAGCGTGACCGGACCGCAAGAGACCCAGTACTTC	CASVTGPQETQYF
NA	TRBV10-3	TRBJ2-2	TRBD2	TGTGCCATCAGTGACCATTTATCGAGGACTAGAGGCACCGGGGAGCTGTTTTTT	CAISDHLSRTRGTGELFF
NA	TRBV5-1	TRBJ1-1	NA	TGCGCCAGCAGCTGGGGGACGAACACTGAAGCTTTCTTT	CASSWGTNTEAFF
NA	TRBV7-9	TRBJ1-4	TRBD1	TGTGCCAGCAGCTTAGCGGGGACAGGAAGTGAAAAACTGTTTTTT	CASSLAGTGSEKLFF
NA	TRBV21-1	TRBJ2-3	NA	TGTGCCAGCAGCCAAGGGGGTTGGACAGATACGCAGTATTTT	CASSQGGWTDTQYF
NA	TRBV4-1	TRBJ1-2	TRBD1	TGCGCCAGCAGCCAAGGGCAAGGGACAGGGGGTTGGTATGGCTACACCTTC	CASSQGQGTGGWYGYTF
NA	TRBV4-1	TRBJ2-2	NA	TGCGCCAGCAGCCAAGAGGAGATCACCGGGGAGCTGTTTTTT	CASSQEEITGELFF
NA	TRBV6-6	TRBJ2-7	NA	TGTGCCAGCAGTCAAACAGGGATGGTGGTCGAGCAGTACTTC	CASSQTGMVVEQYF
NA	TRBV28	TRBJ2-7	NA	TGTGCCAGCAGTTCCGGGTACAAGCAGTACTTC	CASSSGYKQYF
NA	TRBV3-1/TRBV3-2	TRBJ1-2	NA	TGTGCCAGCAGCCAAGCTACAATGGGAGGCGGCTATGGCTACACCTTC	CASSQATMGGGYGYTF
few	TRBV3-1/TRBV3-2	TRBJ2-1	NA	TGTGCCAGCAGCCAACCCAAACAGGGAGCCCCTCACAATGAGCAGTTCTTC	CASSQPKQGAPHNEQFF
NA	TRBV6-6	TRBJ1-3	NA	TGTGCCAGCAGTTACAGGGGAAGGGAAAACACCATATATTTT	CASSYRGRENTIYF
NA	TRBV30	TRBJ2-7	NA	TGTGCCTGGCAAGACAGCTACGAGCAGTACTTC	CAWQDSYEQYF
NA	TRBV2	TRBJ1-5	NA	TGTGCCAGCACCCCCAATAGTTATAGCAATCAGCCCCAGCATTTT	CASTPNSYSNQPQHF
NA	TRBV2	TRBJ1-3	NA	TGTGCCAGCACGGGCCACACTGGAAACACCATATATTTT	CASTGHTGNTIYF
NA	TRBV30	TRBJ1-6	NA	TGTGCCTGGAGTCAGGTCTATTCACCCCTCCACTTT	CAWSQVYSPLHF
NA	TRBV4-3	TRBJ2-1	TRBD1	TGCGCCAGCAGCCATGACATGGACAGGGGAAATGAGCAGTTCTTC	CASSHDMDRGNEQFF
NA	TRBV12-3/TRBV12-4	TRBJ1-1	NA	TGTGCCAGCAGTTCAAACGGACCGCCCTCCACCCTCTTT	CASSSNGPPSTLF
NA	TRBV19	TRBJ1-1	TRBD1	TGTGCCAGTAGCCTCCGACAGGGTCTCACTGAAGCTTTCTTT	CASSLRQGLTEAFF
NA	TRBV5-1	TRBJ2-1	NA	TGCGCCAGCAGCTTGGCTTCTACTAGAAACAATGAGCAGTTCTTC	CASSLASTRNNEQFF
NA	TRBV18	TRBJ2-1	NA	TGTGCCAGCTCACCACCGTCAACAGGGTCGTCTGAGCAGTTCTTC	CASSPPSTGSSEQFF
NA	TRBV28	TRBJ2-5	TRBD2	TGTGCCTCAACTGGGACTAGCGGGCTACAAGAGACCCAGTACTTC	CASTGTSGLQETQYF
once	TRBV11-2	TRBJ2-7	NA	TGTGCCAGCTCCCCTTCAGATTTTGGCGAGCAGTACTTC	CASSPSDFGEQYF
NA	TRBV2	TRBJ1-1	NA	TGTGCCAGCAAGACCGAAGCCAACACTGAAGCTTTCTTT	CASKTEANTEAFF
NA	TRBV28	TRBJ2-7	TRBD1	TGTGCCAGCAGGCCGACAGGGCGCTCCTACGAGCAGTACTTC	CASRPTGRSYEQYF
once	TRBV7-2	TRBJ1-1	TRBD1	TGTGCCAGCAGCTCCCAGACAGGGACGAACACTGAAGCTTTCTTT	CASSSQTGTNTEAFF
NA	TRBV19	TRBJ2-7	TRBD1	TGTGCCAGTAGTACCACAGGGGGACGGTTCTACGAGCAGTACTTC	CASSTTGGRFYEQYF